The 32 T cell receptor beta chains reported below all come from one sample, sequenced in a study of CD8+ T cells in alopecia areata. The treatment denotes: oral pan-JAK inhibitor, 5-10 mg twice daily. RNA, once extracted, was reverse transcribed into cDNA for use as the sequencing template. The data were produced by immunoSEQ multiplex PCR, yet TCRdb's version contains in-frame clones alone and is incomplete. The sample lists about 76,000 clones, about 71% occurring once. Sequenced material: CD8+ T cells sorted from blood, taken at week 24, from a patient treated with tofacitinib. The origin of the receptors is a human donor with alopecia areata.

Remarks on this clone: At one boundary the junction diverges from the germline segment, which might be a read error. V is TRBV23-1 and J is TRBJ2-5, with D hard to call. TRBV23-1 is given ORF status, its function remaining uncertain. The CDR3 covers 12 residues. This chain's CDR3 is CANSHGFETQYF. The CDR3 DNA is TGCGCCAACAGTCATGGCTTTGAGACCCAGTACTTC.

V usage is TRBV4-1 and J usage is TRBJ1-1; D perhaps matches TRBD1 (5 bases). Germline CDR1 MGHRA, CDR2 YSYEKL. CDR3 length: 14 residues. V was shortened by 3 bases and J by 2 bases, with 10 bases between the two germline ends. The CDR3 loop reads CASSQWGSNTEAFF. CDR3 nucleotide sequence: TGCGCCAGCAGCCAGTGGGGGAGCAACACTGAAGCTTTCTTT.

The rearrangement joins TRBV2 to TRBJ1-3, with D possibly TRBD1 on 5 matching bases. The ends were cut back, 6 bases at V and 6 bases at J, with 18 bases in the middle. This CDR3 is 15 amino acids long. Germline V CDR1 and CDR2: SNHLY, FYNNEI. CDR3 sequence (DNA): TGTGCCAGCAGCTTAGGGGACCCCCGGGCAAACACCATATATTTT. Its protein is CASSLGDPRANTIYF.

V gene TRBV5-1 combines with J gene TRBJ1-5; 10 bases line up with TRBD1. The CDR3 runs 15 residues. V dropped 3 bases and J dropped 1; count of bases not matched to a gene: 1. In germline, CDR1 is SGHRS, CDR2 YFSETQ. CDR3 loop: CASSSGQGSNQPQHF. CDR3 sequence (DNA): TGCGCCAGCAGCTCGGGACAGGGGAGCAATCAGCCCCAGCATTTT.

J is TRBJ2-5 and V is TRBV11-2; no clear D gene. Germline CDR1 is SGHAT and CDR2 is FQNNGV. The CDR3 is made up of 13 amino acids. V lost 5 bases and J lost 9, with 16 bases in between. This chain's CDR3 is CASSPKTLVAQYF. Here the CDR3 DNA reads TGTGCCAGCAGCCCGAAAACCCTAGTGGCCCAGTACTTC.

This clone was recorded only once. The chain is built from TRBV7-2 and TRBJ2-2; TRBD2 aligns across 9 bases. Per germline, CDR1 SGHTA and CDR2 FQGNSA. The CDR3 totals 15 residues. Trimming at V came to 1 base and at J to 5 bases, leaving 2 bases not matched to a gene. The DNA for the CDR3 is TGTGCCAGCAGCTTAGGCGGGGGGGCGACCGGGGAGCTGTTTTTT. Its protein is CASSLGGGATGELFF.

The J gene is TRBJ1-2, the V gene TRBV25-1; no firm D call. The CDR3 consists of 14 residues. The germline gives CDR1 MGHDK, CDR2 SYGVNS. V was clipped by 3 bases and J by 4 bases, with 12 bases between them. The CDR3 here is CASSDLERTYGYTF. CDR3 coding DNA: TGTGCCAGCAGTGACCTGGAACGGACCTATGGCTACACCTTC.

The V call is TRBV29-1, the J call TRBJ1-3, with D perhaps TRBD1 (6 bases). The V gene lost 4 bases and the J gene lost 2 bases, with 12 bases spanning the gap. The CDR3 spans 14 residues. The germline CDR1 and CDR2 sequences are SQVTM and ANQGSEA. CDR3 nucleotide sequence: TGCAGCGTTGTCTTCCGGGGGCCTGGAAACACCATATATTTT. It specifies CSVVFRGPGNTIYF.

CDR3 DNA: TGCGCCAGCAGCTTGCTTGGAGTTGGGGATACGCAGTATTTT. It is translated as CASSLLGVGDTQYF. The chain uses TRBV5-1 and TRBJ2-3; D not certain. In germline, CDR1 is SGHRS, CDR2 YFSETQ. The CDR3 has 14 amino acids. V lost 1 base to trimming and J lost 6 bases, with 12 bases between them.

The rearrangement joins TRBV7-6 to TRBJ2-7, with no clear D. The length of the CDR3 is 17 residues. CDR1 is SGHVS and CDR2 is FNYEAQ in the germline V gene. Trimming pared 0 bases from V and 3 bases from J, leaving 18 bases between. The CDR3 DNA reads TGTGCCAGCAGCTTAGCGCTCGGTCCAAGACTCAGCTACGAGCAGTACTTC. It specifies CASSLALGPRLSYEQYF.

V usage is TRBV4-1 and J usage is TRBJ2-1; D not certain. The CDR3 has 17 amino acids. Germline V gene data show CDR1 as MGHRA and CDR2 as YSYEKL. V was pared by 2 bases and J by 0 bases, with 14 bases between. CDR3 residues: CASSQNMLPSSYNEQFF. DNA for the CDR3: TGCGCCAGCAGCCAAAACATGCTCCCGAGCTCCTACAATGAGCAGTTCTTC.

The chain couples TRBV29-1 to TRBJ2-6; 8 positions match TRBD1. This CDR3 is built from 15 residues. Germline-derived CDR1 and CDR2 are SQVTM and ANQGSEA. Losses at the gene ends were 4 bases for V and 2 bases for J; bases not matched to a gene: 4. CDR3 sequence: CSVGEQGAGANVLTF. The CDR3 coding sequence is TGCAGCGTTGGTGAACAGGGGGCTGGGGCCAACGTCCTGACTTTC.

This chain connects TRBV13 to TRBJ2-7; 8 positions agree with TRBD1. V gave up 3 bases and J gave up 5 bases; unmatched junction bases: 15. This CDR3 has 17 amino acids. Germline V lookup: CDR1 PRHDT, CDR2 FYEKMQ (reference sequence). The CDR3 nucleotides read TGTGCCAGCAGCTTGGGCCCTCCGGGACAGGTGTCGAACGAGCAGTACTTC. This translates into CASSLGPPGQVSNEQYF.

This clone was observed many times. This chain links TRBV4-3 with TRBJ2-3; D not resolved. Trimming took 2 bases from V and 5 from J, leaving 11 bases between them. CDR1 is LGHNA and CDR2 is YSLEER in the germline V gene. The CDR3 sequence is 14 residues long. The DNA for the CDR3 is TGCGCCAGCAGCCAACTGCCGGACGGAGATACGCAGTATTTT. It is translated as CASSQLPDGDTQYF.

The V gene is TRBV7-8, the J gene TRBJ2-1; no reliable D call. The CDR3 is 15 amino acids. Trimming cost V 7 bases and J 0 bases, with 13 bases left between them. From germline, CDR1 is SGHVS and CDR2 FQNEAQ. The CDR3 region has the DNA TGTGCCAGCACCTTGGGATTCAGCTCCTACAATGAGCAGTTCTTC. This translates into CASTLGFSSYNEQFF.

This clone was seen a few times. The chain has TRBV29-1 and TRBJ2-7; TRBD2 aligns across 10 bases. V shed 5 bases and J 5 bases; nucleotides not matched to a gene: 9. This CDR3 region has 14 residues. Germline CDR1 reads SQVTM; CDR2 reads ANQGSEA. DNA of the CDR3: TGCAGCGTTCATCAGCGGGAGGGCGTCGACGAGCAGTACTTC. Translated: CSVHQREGVDEQYF.

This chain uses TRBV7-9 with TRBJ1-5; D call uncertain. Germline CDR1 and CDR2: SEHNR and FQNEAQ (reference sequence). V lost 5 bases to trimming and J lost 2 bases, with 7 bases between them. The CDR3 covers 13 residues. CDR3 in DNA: TGTGCCAGCAGCAGGGAGGGCAATCAGCCCCAGCATTTT. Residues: CASSREGNQPQHF. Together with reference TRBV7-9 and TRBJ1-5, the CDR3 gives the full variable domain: DTGVSQNPRHKITKRGQNVTFRCDPISEHNRLYWYRQTLGQGPEFLTYFQNEAQLEKSRLLSDRFSAERPKGSFSTLEIQRTEQGDSAMYLCASSREGNQPQHFGDGTRLSIL.

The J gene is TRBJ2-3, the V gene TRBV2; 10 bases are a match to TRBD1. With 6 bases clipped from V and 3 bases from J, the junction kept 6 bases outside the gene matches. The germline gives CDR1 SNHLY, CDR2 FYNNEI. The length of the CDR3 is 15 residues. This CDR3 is CASSADRGRTDTQYF. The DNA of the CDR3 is TGTGCCAGCAGCGCCGACAGGGGGCGGACAGATACGCAGTATTTT.

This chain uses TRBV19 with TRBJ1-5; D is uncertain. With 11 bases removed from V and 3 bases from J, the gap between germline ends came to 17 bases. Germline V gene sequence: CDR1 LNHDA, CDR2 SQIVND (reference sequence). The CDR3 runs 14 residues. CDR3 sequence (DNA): TGTGCCCTCGGAAGGGTTGCGGACAATCAGCCCCAGCATTTT. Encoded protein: CALGRVADNQPQHF.

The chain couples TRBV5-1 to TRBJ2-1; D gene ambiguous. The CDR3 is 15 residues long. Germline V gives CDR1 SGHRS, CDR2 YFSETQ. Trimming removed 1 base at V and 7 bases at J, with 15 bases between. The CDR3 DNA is TGCGCCAGCAGCTTGAATTGGGGTGCGAGGAATGAGCAGTTCTTC. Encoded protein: CASSLNWGARNEQFF.

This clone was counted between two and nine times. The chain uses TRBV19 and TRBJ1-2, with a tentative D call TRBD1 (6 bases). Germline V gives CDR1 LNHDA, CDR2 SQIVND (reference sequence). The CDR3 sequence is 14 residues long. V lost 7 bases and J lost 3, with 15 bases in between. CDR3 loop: CASIQTGGYYGYTF. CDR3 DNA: TGTGCCAGTATCCAAACCGGGGGCTACTATGGCTACACCTTC.

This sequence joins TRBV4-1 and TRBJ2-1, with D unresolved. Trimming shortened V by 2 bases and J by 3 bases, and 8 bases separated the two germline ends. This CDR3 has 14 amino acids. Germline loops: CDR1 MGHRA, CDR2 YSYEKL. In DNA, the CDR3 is TGCGCCAGCAGCCAAATTGAGTACTACAATGAGCAGTTCTTC. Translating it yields CASSQIEYYNEQFF.

The CDR3 region is CASSLLNTGELFF. The CDR3 DNA reads TGTGCCAGCAGCTTACTAAACACCGGGGAGCTGTTTTTT. The chain carries TRBV7-3 and TRBJ2-2; D call uncertain. The germline gives CDR1 SGHTA, CDR2 FQGTGA. V shed 2 bases and J shed 2 bases, with 3 bases lying between them. This CDR3 has 13 residues. Together with reference TRBV7-3 and TRBJ2-2, the CDR3 gives the full variable domain: GAGVSQTPSNKVTEKGKYVELRCDPISGHTALYWYRQSLGQGPEFLIYFQGTGAADDSGLPNDRFFAVRPEGSVSTLKIQRTERGDSAVYLCASSLLNTGELFFGEGSRLTVL.

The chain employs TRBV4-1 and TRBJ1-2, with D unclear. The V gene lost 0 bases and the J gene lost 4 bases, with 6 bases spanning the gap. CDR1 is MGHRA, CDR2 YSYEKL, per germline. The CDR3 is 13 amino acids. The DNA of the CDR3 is TGCGCCAGCAGCCAAGACGTTATCTATGGCTACACCTTC. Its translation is CASSQDVIYGYTF.

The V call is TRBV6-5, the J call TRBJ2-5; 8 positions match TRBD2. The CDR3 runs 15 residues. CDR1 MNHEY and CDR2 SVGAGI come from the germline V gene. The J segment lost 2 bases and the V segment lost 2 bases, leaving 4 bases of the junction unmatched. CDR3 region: CASSYGAGGQETQYF. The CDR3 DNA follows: TGTGCCAGCAGTTACGGCGCGGGGGGACAAGAGACCCAGTACTTC.

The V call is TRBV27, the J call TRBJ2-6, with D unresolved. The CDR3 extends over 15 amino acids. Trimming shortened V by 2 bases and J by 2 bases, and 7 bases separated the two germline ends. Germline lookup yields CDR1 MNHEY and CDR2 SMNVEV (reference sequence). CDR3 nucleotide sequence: TGTGCCAGCAGTTTAGGGCTAGCTGGGGCCAACGTCCTGACTTTC. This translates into CASSLGLAGANVLTF.

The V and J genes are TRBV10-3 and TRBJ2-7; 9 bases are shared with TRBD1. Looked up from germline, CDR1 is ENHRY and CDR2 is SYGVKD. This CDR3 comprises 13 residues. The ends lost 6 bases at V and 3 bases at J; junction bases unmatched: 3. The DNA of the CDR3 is TGTGCCATCAGCCGGGACAGGGACTACGAGCAGTACTTC. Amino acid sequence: CAISRDRDYEQYF.

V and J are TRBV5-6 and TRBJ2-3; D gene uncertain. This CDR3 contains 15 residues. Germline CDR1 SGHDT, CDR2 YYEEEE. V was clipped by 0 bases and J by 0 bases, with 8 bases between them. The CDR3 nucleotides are TGTGCCAGCAGCTTGGTGGTCAGTAGCACAGATACGCAGTATTTT. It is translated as CASSLVVSSTDTQYF.

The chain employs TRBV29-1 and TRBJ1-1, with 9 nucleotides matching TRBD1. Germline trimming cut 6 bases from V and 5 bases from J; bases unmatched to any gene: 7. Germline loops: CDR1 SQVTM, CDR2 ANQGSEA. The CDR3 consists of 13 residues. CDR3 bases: TGCAGCGTGGGACAGGGAAAGTATACTGAAGCTTTCTTT. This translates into CSVGQGKYTEAFF.

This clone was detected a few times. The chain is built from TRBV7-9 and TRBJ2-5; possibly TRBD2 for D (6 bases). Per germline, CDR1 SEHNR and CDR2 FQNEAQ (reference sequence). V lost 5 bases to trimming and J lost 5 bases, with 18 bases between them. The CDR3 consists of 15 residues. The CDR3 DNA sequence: TGTGCCAGCAGCGCACGACGCGCGGGGAGCGAGACCCAGTACTTC. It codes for CASSARRAGSETQYF.

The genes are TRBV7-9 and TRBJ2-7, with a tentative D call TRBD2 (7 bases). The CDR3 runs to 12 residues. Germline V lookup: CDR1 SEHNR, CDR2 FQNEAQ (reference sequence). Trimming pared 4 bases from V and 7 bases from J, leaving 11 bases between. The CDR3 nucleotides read TGTGCCAGCAGCTGGGGGGGCAGTGAGCAGTACTTC. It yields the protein CASSWGGSEQYF.

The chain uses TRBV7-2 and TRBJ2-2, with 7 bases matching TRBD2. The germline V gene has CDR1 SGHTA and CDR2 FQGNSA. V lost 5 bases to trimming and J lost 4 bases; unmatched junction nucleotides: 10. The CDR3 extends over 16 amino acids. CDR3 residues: CASSRGGGAVTGELFF. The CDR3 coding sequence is TGTGCCAGCAGCCGAGGCGGGGGAGCGGTCACCGGGGAGCTGTTTTTT.